Sequencing of this T cell receptor beta chain was carried out in a study of molecular identifiers for immune sequencing clone quantification. Each CDR3 protein gets one entry after TCRdb re-called the PCR reads with MiXCR. Among 550,000 to 750,000 distinct CDR3 sequences listed, 15% to 20% were seen once. Findings and limits, study-wide: Clones carrying above 20 RNA copies accounted for over 98% of effector molecules, under 1% in naive cells.

This clonotype was picked up a small number of times. The antigen remains unidentified. The sample was naive CD8+ T cells from blood, with Jurkat cell RNA spiked in. The subset here: FACS-sorted CD8+CD4-CCR7+CD45RA+ naive T cells. The receptor was derived from a human donor in good health. Some libraries in this study had Jurkat cell RNA spiked in.

The CDR3 loop reads CASSYRAGIYTDTQYF. The CDR3 DNA follows: TGTGCCAGCAGTTATAGGGCGGGAATCTACACAGATACGCAGTATTTT. The chain employs TRBV27 and TRBJ2-3, with a tentative D call TRBD2 (6 bases). The CDR3 has 16 amino acids. Germline values: CDR1 MNHEY, CDR2 SMNVEV (reference sequence). With 4 bases removed from V and 2 bases from J, the gap between germline ends came to 16 bases.